One sample yielded the 27 T cell receptor beta chains listed below, sequenced in a study of control samples from healthy donors and cancer patients. Profiling relied on immunoSEQ multiplex PCR, and the TCRdb table lists in-frame clones only, not all of them. Seen here are 100,000 to 150,000 clones, about 90% observed once, and the top ten hold roughly 8%. Input material: PBMCs. All receptors come from a man aged 50 to 60 with head and neck cancer.

The rearrangement links TRBV9 to TRBJ2-3; D unclear. The V gene's germline CDR1 is SGDLS and CDR2 YYNGEE. V was pared by 0 bases and J by 5 bases, with 1 base between. The CDR3 loop spans 11 amino acids. CDR3 sequence reads: CASSVGDTQYF. The CDR3, as DNA: TGTGCCAGCAGCGTAGGAGATACGCAGTATTTT.

CDR3: CASRTRGRSGGGEQFF. DNA for the CDR3: TGCGCCAGCAGAACGCGCGGGAGGTCGGGAGGTGGTGAGCAGTTCTTC. V and J are TRBV10-2 and TRBJ2-1; 8 bases agree with TRBD2. The CDR3 covers 16 residues. Germline V CDR1 and CDR2: WSHSY, SAAADI. J was trimmed by 9 bases and V by 6 bases; bases with no gene match: 16.

The V and J genes are TRBV6-5 and TRBJ1-2; TRBD1 is a possible D gene (6 bases). Trimming stripped 6 bases from V and 4 bases from J, with 12 bases between. This CDR3 region has 13 residues. Germline V gene data show CDR1 as MNHEY and CDR2 as SVGAGI. CDR3 DNA: TGTGCCAGCAGCAAGGACAGCCTCTATGGCTACACCTTC. Translating gives CASSKDSLYGYTF.

The chain joins TRBV18 to TRBJ2-3; D remains ambiguous. The CDR3 extends over 13 amino acids. The V end lost 2 bases, the J end lost 4 bases, and 7 bases lay between the germline ends. The germline CDR1 and CDR2 sequences are KGHSH and LQKENI. This CDR3 is CASSPNLPDTQYF. CDR3 DNA sequence: TGTGCCAGCTCACCAAACTTGCCAGATACGCAGTATTTT.

V is TRBV3-1 (or the pseudogene TRBV3-2) and J is TRBJ1-4; D is possibly TRBD1 (5 bases). Germline CDR1 reads LGHDT; CDR2 reads YNNKEL (reference sequence). The V end was cut by 4 bases, the J end by 7 bases, with 25 bases between. The CDR3 is 18 amino acids. The CDR3 here is CASSPPLKGANRGEKLFF. CDR3 sequence (DNA): TGTGCCAGCAGCCCGCCGCTGAAAGGGGCAAATCGCGGTGAAAAACTGTTTTTT.

Regarding this clone: The same CDR3 also results from other DNA sequences found in this sample. The V and J genes are TRBV18 and TRBJ2-5; unclear D gene. Per germline, CDR1 KGHSH and CDR2 LQKENI. The length of the CDR3 is 11 residues. The ends were cut back, 3 bases at V and 5 bases at J, with 4 bases in the middle. The CDR3: CASSPGETQYF. The CDR3, as DNA: TGTGCCAGCTCACCGGGGGAGACCCAGTACTTC. Complete variable domain (other parts from reference TRBV18 and TRBJ2-5): NAGVMQNPRHLVRRRGQEARLRCSPMKGHSHVYWYRQLPEEGLKFMVYLQKENIIDESGMPKERFSAEFPKEGPSILRIQQVVRGDSAAYFCASSPGETQYFGPGTRLLVL.

The J gene is TRBJ2-3, the V gene TRBV6-2 or TRBV6-3; D unclear. Germline CDR1 and CDR2: MNHEY and SVGEGT. Trimming removed 0 bases at V and 1 base at J, with 5 bases between. The CDR3 extends over 14 amino acids. CDR3 protein: CASSYSRGTDTQYF. In DNA form, the CDR3 reads TGTGCCAGCAGTTACTCGAGAGGCACAGATACGCAGTATTTT.

This clone has only one observation. The rearrangement links TRBV5-5 to TRBJ2-7; the D is unclear. V dropped 3 bases and J dropped 3 bases, with 7 bases sitting between them. The CDR3 runs to 12 residues. Per germline, CDR1 SGHKS and CDR2 YYEKEE (reference sequence). Written as DNA, the CDR3 is TGTGCCAGCAGCTCACGATTCTACGAGCAGTACTTC. Protein sequence: CASSSRFYEQYF.

The V gene is TRBV5-1, the J gene TRBJ2-1; D is unresolved. CDR1 SGHRS and CDR2 YFSETQ come from the germline V gene. This CDR3 has 15 residues. Trimming took 0 bases from V and 6 from J, leaving 13 bases between them. In nucleotides, the CDR3 is TGCGCCAGCAGCTTGGCTGTGCTTAGTTCCAATGAGCAGTTCTTC. Protein product: CASSLAVLSSNEQFF.

V gene TRBV6-1 combines with J gene TRBJ2-7; 10 bases align to TRBD1. Looked up from germline, CDR1 is MNHNS and CDR2 is SASEGT. There are 15 residues in the CDR3. V lost 2 bases to trimming and J lost 3 bases; unmatched junction nucleotides: 4. In DNA form, the CDR3 reads TGTGCCAGCAGTGAAACTGGGGACAGGGGCTACGAGCAGTACTTC. It specifies CASSETGDRGYEQYF.

The chain recombines TRBV6-1 with TRBJ1-6; D is unclear. Germline CDR1 MNHNS, CDR2 SASEGT. V lost 2 bases, J lost 8 bases, and 10 bases lay in between. The CDR3 contains 14 residues. The chain's CDR3 is CASSERGPDSPLHF. In nucleotides, the CDR3 is TGTGCCAGCAGTGAAAGAGGGCCCGATTCACCCCTCCACTTT.

The CDR3 is CASLRDGVNTGELFF. CDR3 DNA sequence: TGTGCCAGCCTCCGGGACGGCGTTAACACCGGGGAGCTGTTTTTT. This rearrangement joins TRBV2 to TRBJ2-2; D is tentatively TRBD1 or TRBD2 (5 bases each). Germline V gene sequence: CDR1 SNHLY, CDR2 FYNNEI. V was shortened by 8 bases and J by 2 bases, with 15 bases between the two germline ends. This CDR3 has 15 amino acids.

V is TRBV7-2 and J is TRBJ1-1; D not certain. CDR1 is SGHTA, CDR2 FQGNSA, per germline. The CDR3 is 14 residues long. V lost 1 base and J 5 bases, leaving 11 bases between the germline ends. In DNA, the CDR3 is TGTGCCAGCAGCTTAGATGTAGGGCGGACTGAAGCTTTCTTT. Translation gives CASSLDVGRTEAFF.

The V call is TRBV7-9, the J call TRBJ2-1; no clear D. In germline, CDR1 is SEHNR, CDR2 FQNEAQ (reference sequence). V gave up 3 bases and J gave up 7 bases, with 13 bases separating them. The CDR3 length is 14 residues. The DNA for the CDR3 is TGTGCCAGCAGCTTTCTACGCCCTAGTAATGAGCAGTTCTTC. Its translation is CASSFLRPSNEQFF.

The V and J genes are TRBV5-6 and TRBJ2-1, with D maybe TRBD2 (5 bases). CDR3 length: 15 amino acids. The V and J ends lost 4 bases and 5 bases respectively, with 16 bases between them. Per the germline V gene, CDR1 is SGHDT and CDR2 is YYEEEE. CDR3 sequence reads: CASSPLRALNNEQFF. CDR3 coding DNA: TGTGCCAGCAGCCCCTTGAGGGCCCTAAACAATGAGCAGTTCTTC.

This clone was recorded only once. The chain recombines TRBV7-6 with TRBJ2-1; 11 bases map to TRBD1. Losses at the gene ends were 5 bases for V and 2 bases for J; bases not matched to a gene: 5. The CDR3 has 16 amino acids. Germline values: CDR1 SGHVS, CDR2 FNYEAQ. As DNA, the CDR3 is TGTGCCAGCAGCGCTATGGGACAGGGGGCCTACAATGAGCAGTTCTTC. Its protein product is CASSAMGQGAYNEQFF. The entire variable domain, with the rest obtained from reference TRBV7-6 and TRBJ2-1, is as follows: GAGVSQSPRYKVTKRGQDVALRCDPISGHVSLYWYRQALGQGPEFLTYFNYEAQQDKSGLPNDRFSAERPEGSISTLTIQRTEQRDSAMYRCASSAMGQGAYNEQFFGPGTRLTVL.

The rearrangement joins TRBV28 to TRBJ2-3, with 12 nucleotides matching TRBD2. Per the germline V gene, CDR1 is MDHEN and CDR2 is SYDVKM. V was clipped by 5 bases and J by 4 bases; unmatched bases: 7. The CDR3 spans 16 residues. CDR3 sequence reads: CASSKPLAGGSDTQYF. CDR3 in DNA: TGTGCCAGCAGTAAACCTCTAGCGGGAGGGTCAGATACGCAGTATTTT. Filled out from reference TRBV28 and TRBJ2-3, the complete variable domain reads DVKVTQSSRYLVKRTGEKVFLECVQDMDHENMFWYRQDPGLGLRLIYFSYDVKMKEKGDIPEGYSVSREKKERFSLILESASTNQTSMYLCASSKPLAGGSDTQYFGPGTRLTVL.

V gene TRBV6-1 combines with J gene TRBJ2-7; maybe TRBD1 (5 bases). V lost 0 bases and J 1 base, leaving 10 bases between the germline ends. This CDR3 comprises 15 residues. The germline V gene encodes CDR1 MNHNS and CDR2 SASEGT. The CDR3 nucleotides are TGTGCCAGCAGTGAAGCGTGGGCAGGGTCCTACGAGCAGTACTTC. This translates into CASSEAWAGSYEQYF.

V and J are TRBV3-1 (or the pseudogene TRBV3-2) and TRBJ2-1; D not resolved. The CDR3 totals 15 residues. Trimming removed 1 base from V and 2 bases from J, with 9 bases in between. Germline V gene sequence: CDR1 LGHDT, CDR2 YNNKEL (reference sequence). The CDR3 reads CASSQGIETYNEQFF. The CDR3 DNA reads TGTGCCAGCAGCCAAGGGATCGAAACCTACAATGAGCAGTTCTTC.

The V call is TRBV10-2, the J call TRBJ1-1, with 10 positions matching TRBD1. This CDR3 region has 12 residues. Germline-derived CDR1 and CDR2 are WSHSY and SAAADI. The trim removed 8 bases at V and 4 bases at J, leaving 1 base unmatched. This CDR3 is CASGTGVTEAFF. CDR3 nucleotide sequence: TGCGCCAGCGGGACAGGGGTCACTGAAGCTTTCTTT.

V is TRBV6-1 and J is TRBJ1-6; D perhaps matches TRBD1 (5 bases). This CDR3 region has 13 residues. Germline V gene lookup returns CDR1 MNHNS and CDR2 SASEGT. V was clipped by 1 base and J by 9 bases, with 7 bases between them. The CDR3 sequence: CASSEVRVSPLHF. The CDR3 nucleotides read TGTGCCAGCAGTGAAGTCAGGGTTTCACCCCTCCACTTT.

A remark on this clone: The sample has other DNA sequences that encode this CDR3 too. The chain employs TRBV27 and TRBJ1-1; 7 bases are shared with TRBD1. The germline CDR1 and CDR2 sequences are MNHEY and SMNVEV (reference sequence). The CDR3 extends over 14 amino acids. The V and J ends lost 6 bases and 5 bases, in that order; junction bases with no gene match: 9. This CDR3 reads CASSLSQGRTEAFF. The CDR3 region has the DNA TGTGCCAGCAGCCTTTCACAGGGGAGAACTGAAGCTTTCTTT.

The J gene is TRBJ1-1, the V gene TRBV7-2; 8 bases line up with TRBD1. The ends lost 5 bases at V and 2 bases at J; junction bases unmatched: 4. CDR1 SGHTA and CDR2 FQGNSA come from the germline V gene. This CDR3 is built from 14 residues. CDR3 sequence (DNA): TGTGCCAGCAGCATAGGGACAGGTAACACTGAAGCTTTCTTT. As protein: CASSIGTGNTEAFF.

V and J are TRBV19 and TRBJ1-1; D possibly corresponds to TRBD1 (5 bases). The V and J ends lost 3 bases and 4 bases respectively, with 21 bases between them. Germline V lookup: CDR1 LNHDA, CDR2 SQIVND (reference sequence). The length of the CDR3 is 17 residues. CDR3: CASSINRQPGWGTEAFF. The CDR3 DNA is TGTGCCAGTAGTATTAACAGGCAGCCGGGGTGGGGCACTGAAGCTTTCTTT.

DNA for the CDR3: TGTGCCACCAGTGGGGACAGGGAAGTTGAGCAGTTCTTC. This codes for CATSGDREVEQFF. This sequence joins TRBV24-1 and TRBJ2-1, with TRBD1 matching over 9 bases. The CDR3 extends over 13 amino acids. The V and J ends lost 5 bases and 9 bases, in that order; junction bases with no gene match: 4. Germline V gene sequence: CDR1 KGHDR, CDR2 SFDVKD.

The chain carries TRBV24-1 and TRBJ2-1; the D is unclear. CDR1 is KGHDR, CDR2 SFDVKD, per germline. The CDR3 runs 16 residues. V was trimmed by 4 bases and J by 0 bases, leaving 12 bases between them. The CDR3 sequence: CATSDHSSNSYNEQFF. CDR3 DNA sequence: TGTGCCACCAGTGACCACAGTAGCAACTCCTACAATGAGCAGTTCTTC.

The genes are TRBV5-5 and TRBJ1-6; TRBD1 matches at 8 bases. Trimming at V came to 4 bases and at J to 8 bases, leaving 11 bases not matched to a gene. CDR1 is SGHKS, CDR2 YYEKEE, per germline (reference sequence). This CDR3 region has 16 residues. CDR3: CASSTGRTGRDSPLHF. CDR3 nucleotide sequence: TGTGCCAGCAGCACGGGGCGGACAGGGCGTGATTCACCCCTCCACTTT.